The T cell receptor (beta chain) under discussion was sequenced for a study of beta chain features in type 1 diabetes. Broader study findings: Among type 1 diabetes patients, VDJ junctions had fewer insertions and more deletions. Significant though moderate, a shortening of TCRB CDR3s appeared in all four CD4+ subsets of Type 1 diabetes patients.

Every isolated RNA sample was fully reverse transcribed, so sequencing captured expressed TCRB transcripts. Reads from naive, central memory and regulatory T cell samples averaged roughly 3.8 million. Here immunoSEQ multiplex PCR was the method, and the copy in TCRdb shows in-frame clones only, minus some. The sample contains roughly 330,000 clones, about 10% of which appear only once. CDR3 size: 15 residues. CDR1 and CDR2 (germline): MDHEN, SYDVKM. Unmatched junction bases numbered 11, after V lost 6 bases and J lost 4 bases. Concerning this clone: The target antigen is unknown.

Donors contributed one heparinised blood draw apiece, averaging roughly 0.12 L. The TCR comes from a woman aged 25 to 45 in good health. J is TRBJ2-7 and V is TRBV28, with 8 bases that match TRBD2. Sequencing was performed on naive CD4+ T cells from blood. The CDR3 sequence is CASSPPGTRGYEQYF. The CDR3 DNA reads TGTGCCAGCAGCCCACCCGGGACTAGGGGATACGAGCAGTACTTC.